This T cell receptor (beta chain) was retrieved from a study of cytomegalovirus exposure and HLA in healthy donors. Trimming shortened V by 2 bases and J by 7 bases, and 11 bases separated the two germline ends. Germline loops: CDR1 MNHEY, CDR2 SVGAGI. CDR3 length equals 14 residues. 13 Jbeta primers and 60 Vbeta primers were used for the PCR. The assay was immunoSEQ multiplex PCR, and TCRdb's table has in-frame clones only and misses some. Of around 190,000 clones in the sample, 70% to 80% are singletons; the top ten hold approximately 0.73%. The sequence was obtained from a woman aged 40 to 50 in good health and CMV-seronegative. The V call is TRBV6-5, the J call TRBJ1-4; no reliable D call. The sequencing input was PBMCs. The chain's CDR3 is CASSYATRGEKLFF. CDR3 coding DNA: TGTGCCAGCAGTTACGCAACGCGAGGTGAAAAACTGTTTTTT.